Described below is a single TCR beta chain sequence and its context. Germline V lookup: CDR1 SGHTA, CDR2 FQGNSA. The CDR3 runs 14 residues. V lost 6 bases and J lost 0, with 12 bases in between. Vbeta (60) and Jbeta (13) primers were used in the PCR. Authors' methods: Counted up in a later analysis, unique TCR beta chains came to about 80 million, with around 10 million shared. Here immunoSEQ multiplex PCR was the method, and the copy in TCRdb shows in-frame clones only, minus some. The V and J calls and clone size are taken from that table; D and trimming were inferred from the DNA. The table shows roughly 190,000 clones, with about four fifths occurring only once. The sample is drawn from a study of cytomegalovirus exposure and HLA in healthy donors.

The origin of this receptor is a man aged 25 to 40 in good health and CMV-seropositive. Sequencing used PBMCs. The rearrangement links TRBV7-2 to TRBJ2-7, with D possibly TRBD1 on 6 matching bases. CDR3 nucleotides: TGTGCCAGCAGTGCCCGACAGGACTCCTACGAGCAGTACTTC. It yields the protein CASSARQDSYEQYF.